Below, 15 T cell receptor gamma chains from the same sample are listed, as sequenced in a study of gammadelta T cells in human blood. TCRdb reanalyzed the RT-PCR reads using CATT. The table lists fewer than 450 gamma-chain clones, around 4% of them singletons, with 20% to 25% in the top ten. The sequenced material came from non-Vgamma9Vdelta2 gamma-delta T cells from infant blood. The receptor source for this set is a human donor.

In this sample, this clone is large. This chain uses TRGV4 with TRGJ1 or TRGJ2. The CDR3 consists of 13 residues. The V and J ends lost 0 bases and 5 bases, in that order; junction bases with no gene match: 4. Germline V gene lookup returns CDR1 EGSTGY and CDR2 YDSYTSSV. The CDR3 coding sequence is TGTGCCACCTGGGATGGGCATAATTATAAGAAACTCTTT. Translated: CATWDGHNYKKLF.

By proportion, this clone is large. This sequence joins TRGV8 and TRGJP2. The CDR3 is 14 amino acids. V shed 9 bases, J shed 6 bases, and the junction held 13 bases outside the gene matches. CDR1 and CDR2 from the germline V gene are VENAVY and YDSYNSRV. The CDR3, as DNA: TGTGCCACCGTAGGCAATAGGGGTGATTGGATCAAGACGTTT. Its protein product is CATVGNRGDWIKTF.

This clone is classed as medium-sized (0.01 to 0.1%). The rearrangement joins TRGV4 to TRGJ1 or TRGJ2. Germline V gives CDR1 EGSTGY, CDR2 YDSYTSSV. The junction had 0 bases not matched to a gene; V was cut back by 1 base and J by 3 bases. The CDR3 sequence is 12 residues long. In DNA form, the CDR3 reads TGTGCCACCTGGGATGGTTATTATAAGAAACTCTTT. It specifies CATWDGYYKKLF.

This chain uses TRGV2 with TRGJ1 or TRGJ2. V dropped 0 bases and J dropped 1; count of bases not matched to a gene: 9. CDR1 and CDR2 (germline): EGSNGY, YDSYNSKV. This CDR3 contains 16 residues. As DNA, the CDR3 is TGTGCCACCTGGGACGGGGGGGGGGTTAATTATTATAAGAAACTCTTT. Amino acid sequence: CATWDGGGVNYYKKLF.

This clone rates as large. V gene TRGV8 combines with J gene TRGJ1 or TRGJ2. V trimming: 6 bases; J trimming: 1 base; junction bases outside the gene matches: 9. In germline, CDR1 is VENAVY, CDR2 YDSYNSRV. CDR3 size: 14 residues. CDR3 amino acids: CATWIKSNYYKKLF. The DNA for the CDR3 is TGTGCCACCTGGATAAAGAGTAATTATTATAAGAAACTCTTT.

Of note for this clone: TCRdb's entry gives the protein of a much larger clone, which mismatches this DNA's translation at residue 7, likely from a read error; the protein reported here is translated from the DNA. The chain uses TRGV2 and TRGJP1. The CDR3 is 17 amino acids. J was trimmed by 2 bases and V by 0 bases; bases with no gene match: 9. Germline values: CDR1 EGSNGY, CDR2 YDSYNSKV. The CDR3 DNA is TGTGCCACCTGGGACGGGTGGGGGGAAACCACTGGTTGGTTCAAGATATTT. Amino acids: CATWDGWGETTGWFKIF.

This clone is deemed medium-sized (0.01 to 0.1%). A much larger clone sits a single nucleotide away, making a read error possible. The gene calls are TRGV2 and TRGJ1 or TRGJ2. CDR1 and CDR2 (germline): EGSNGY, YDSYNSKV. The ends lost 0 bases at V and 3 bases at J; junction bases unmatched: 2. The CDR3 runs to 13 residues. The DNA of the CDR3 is TGTGCCACCTGGGACGGGCCTTATTATAAGAAACTCTTT. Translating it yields CATWDGPYYKKLF.

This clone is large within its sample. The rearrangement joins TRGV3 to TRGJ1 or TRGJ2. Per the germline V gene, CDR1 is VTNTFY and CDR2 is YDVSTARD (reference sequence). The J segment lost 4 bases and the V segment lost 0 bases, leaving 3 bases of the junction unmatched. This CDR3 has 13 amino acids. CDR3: CATWDRCYYKKLF. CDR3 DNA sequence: TGTGCCACCTGGGACAGGTGCTATTATAAGAAACTCTTT.

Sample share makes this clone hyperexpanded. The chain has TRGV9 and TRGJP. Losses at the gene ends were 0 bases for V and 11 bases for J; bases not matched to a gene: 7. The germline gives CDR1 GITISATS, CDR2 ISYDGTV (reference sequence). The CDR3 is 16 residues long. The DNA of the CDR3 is TGTGCCTTGTGGGAGGTGGCAGGGATGGGCAAAAAAATCAAGGTATTT. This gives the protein CALWEVAGMGKKIKVF.

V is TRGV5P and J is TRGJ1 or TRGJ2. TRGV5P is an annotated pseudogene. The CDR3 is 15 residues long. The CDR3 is CATWGGGERSYKKLF. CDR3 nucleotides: TGTGCCACCTGGGGGGGGGGTGAGCGGTCCTATAAGAAACTCTTT.

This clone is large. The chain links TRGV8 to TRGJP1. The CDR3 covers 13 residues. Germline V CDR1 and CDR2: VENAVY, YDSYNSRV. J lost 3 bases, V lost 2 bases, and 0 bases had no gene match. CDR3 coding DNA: TGTGCCACCTGGGATACCACTGGTTGGTTCAAGATATTT. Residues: CATWDTTGWFKIF.

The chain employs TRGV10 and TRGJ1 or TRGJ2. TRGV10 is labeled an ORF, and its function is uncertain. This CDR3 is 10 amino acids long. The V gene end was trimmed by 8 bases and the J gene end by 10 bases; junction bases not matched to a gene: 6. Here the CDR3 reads CAAWPKKKLF. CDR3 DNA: TGTGCTGCGTGGCCCAAAAAGAAACTCTTT.

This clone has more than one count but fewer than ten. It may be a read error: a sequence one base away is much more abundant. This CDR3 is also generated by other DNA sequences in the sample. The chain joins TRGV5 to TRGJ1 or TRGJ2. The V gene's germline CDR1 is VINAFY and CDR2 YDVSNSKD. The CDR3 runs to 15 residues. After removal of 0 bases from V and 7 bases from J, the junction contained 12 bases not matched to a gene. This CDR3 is CATWDRPGGKYKKLF. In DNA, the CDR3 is TGTGCCACCTGGGACAGGCCGGGCGGTAAATATAAGAAACTCTTT.

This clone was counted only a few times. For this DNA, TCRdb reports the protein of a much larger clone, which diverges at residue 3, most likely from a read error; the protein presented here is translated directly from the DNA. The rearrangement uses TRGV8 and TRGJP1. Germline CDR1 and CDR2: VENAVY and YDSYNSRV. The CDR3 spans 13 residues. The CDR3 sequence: CAAWDTTGWFKIF. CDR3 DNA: TGTGCCGCCTGGGATACCACTGGTTGGTTCAAGATATTT.

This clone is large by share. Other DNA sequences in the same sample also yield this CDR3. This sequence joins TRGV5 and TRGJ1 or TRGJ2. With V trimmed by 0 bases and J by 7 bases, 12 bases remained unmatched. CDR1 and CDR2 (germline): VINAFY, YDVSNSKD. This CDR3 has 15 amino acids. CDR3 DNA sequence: TGTGCCACCTGGGACAGGCCGGGCGGGAAATATAAGAAACTCTTT. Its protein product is CATWDRPGGKYKKLF.